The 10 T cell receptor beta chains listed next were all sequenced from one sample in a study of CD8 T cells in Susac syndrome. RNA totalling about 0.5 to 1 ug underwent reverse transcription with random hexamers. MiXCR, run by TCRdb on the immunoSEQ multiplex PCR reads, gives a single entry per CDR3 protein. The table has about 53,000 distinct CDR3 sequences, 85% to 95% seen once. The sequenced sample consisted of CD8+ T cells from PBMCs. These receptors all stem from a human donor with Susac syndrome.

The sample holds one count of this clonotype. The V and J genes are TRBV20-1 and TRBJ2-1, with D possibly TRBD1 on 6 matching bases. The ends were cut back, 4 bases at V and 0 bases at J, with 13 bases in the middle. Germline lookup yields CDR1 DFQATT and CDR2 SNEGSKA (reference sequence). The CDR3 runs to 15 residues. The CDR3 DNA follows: TGCAGTGCTATCCACAGGGAGAGCTCCTACAATGAGCAGTTCTTC. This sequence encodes CSAIHRESSYNEQFF.

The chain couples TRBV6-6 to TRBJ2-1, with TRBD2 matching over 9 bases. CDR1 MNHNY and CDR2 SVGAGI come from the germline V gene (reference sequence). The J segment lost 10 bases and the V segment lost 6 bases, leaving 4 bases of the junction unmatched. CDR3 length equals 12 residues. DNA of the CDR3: TGTGCCAGCAGCTCCCTAGCGGGGGAGCAGTTCTTC. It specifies CASSSLAGEQFF.

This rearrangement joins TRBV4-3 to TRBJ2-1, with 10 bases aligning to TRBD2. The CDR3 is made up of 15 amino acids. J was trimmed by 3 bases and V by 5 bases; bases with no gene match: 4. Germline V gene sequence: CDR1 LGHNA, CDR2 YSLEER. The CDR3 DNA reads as TGCGCCAGCAGCGTGAGCGGGGGGGACTACAATGAGCAGTTCTTC. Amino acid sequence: CASSVSGGDYNEQFF.

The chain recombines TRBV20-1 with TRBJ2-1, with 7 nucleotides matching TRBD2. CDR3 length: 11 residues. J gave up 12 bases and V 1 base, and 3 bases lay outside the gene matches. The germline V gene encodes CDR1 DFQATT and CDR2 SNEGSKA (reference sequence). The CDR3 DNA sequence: TGCAGTGCTAGAGCACTAGCGCCGCAGTTCTTC. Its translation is CSARALAPQFF.

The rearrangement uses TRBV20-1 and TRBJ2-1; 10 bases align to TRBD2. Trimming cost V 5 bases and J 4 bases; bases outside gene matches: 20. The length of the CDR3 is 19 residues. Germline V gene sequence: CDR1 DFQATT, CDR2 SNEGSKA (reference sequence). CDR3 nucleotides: TGCAGTGCTCGACTAATAGCGGGGGGCCGCCCTTTTCAATACAATGAGCAGTTCTTC. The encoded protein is CSARLIAGGRPFQYNEQFF.

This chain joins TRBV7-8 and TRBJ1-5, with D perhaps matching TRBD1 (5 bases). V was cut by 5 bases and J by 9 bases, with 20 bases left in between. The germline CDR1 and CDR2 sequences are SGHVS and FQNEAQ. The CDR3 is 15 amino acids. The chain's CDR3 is CASSHDREAGRPQHF. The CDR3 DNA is TGTGCCAGCAGCCACGACAGAGAGGCTGGGCGGCCCCAGCATTTT. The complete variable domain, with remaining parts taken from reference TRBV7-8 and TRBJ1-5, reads GAGVSQSPRYKVAKRGQDVALRCDPISGHVSLFWYQQALGQGPEFLTYFQNEAQLDKSGLPSDRFFAERPEGSVSTLKIQRTQQEDSAVYLCASSHDREAGRPQHFGDGTRLSIL.

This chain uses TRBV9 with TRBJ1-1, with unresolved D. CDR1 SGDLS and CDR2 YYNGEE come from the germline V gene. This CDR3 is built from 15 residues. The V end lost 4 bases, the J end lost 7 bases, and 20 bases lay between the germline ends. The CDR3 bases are TGTGCCAGCAGCTCACGACACGGCGAATCTGGTGAAGCTTTCTTT. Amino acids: CASSSRHGESGEAFF.

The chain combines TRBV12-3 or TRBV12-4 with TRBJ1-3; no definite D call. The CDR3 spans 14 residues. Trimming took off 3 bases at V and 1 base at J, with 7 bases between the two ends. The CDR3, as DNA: TGTGCCAGCAGTTTGGGCGGATCTGGAAACACCATATATTTT. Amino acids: CASSLGGSGNTIYF.

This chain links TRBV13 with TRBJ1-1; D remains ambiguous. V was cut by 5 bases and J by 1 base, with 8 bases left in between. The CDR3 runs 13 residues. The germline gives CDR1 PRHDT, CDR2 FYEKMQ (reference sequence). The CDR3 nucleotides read TGTGCCAGCAGCGTGGACGGGAACACTGAAGCTTTCTTT. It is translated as CASSVDGNTEAFF. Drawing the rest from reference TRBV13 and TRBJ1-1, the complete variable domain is AAGVIQSPRHLIKEKRETATLKCYPIPRHDTVYWYQQGPGQDPQFLISFYEKMQSDKGSIPDRFSAQQFSDYHSELNMSSLELGDSALYFCASSVDGNTEAFFGQGTRLTVV.

The CDR3: CASSPGNTYGYTF. CDR3 DNA sequence: TGTGCCAGCAGCCCGGGAAACACCTATGGCTACACCTTC. The V and J genes are TRBV12-3 or TRBV12-4 and TRBJ1-2, with D hard to call. The V end was cut by 6 bases, the J end by 4 bases, with 12 bases between. The CDR3 sequence is 13 residues long.